The rows below give T cell receptor beta chains drawn from one sample of a study of T-cell reconstitution after alpha-beta-depleted transplantation in children. TCRdb used MiXCR to reprocess the PCR reads, holding one entry per CDR3 protein. The data contain around 530,000 distinct CDR3 sequences, approximately 30% of them singletons. The sequencing here drew on PBMCs from the stem cell graft donor, taken from the stem cell graft. These receptors all stem from a human donor who donated a stem cell graft to a child with aplastic anemia. The conserved cysteine and the conserved F or W are not part of the CDR3 here. The order of the fields is V gene, CDR3 protein.

>TRBV30
AWSQDRPHGYT
>TRBV15
ATSRDRGVQETQY
>TRBV12-3/TRBV12-4
ASSHTSGRTETQY
>TRBV6-5
ASSYSLPLSTDTQY
>TRBV6-2/TRBV6-3
ASSYNPNTGADDQPQH
>TRBV6-1
ASSNRAAGVEPQH
>TRBV7-2
ASNRDRGDYEQY
>TRBV20-1
SARGGGGGPGTEAF
>TRBV29-1
SVDSGNTIY
>TRBV27
ASSLSRLGDGEYNEQF
>TRBV10-2
ASRARDSIQETQY
>TRBV2
ASSELAGNTGELF
>TRBV10-2
ASSEWGAAPGAF
>TRBV19
ASSHPDLYNEQF
>TRBV5-4
ASSLDRGSSYNEQF
>TRBV12-3/TRBV12-4
ASSLGFPYGYT